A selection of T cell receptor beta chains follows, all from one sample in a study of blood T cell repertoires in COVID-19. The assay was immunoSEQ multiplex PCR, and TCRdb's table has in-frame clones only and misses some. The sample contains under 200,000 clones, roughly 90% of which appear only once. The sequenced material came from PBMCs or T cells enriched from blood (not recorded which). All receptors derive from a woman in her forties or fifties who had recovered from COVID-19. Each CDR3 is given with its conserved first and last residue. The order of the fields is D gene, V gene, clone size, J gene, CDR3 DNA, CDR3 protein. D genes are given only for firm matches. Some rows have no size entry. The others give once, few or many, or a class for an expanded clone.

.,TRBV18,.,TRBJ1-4,TGTGCCAGCTCACCGCGGGGTGCAACTAATGAAAAACTGTTTTTT,CASSPRGATNEKLFF
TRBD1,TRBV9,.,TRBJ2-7,TGTGCCAGCAGCGGGACAGGGGTCCACGAGCAGTACTTC,CASSGTGVHEQYF
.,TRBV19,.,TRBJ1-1,TGTGCCAGTAGTATTATTTTTGCGGAGGGAGTAGAGGCTTTCTTT,CASSIIFAEGVEAFF
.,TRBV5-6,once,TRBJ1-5,TGTGCCAGCAGCTTTCTAAATCAGCCCCAGCATTTT,CASSFLNQPQHF
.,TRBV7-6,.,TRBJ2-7,TGTGCCAGCAGCTTAGTTTTAAGTCAGGGGAAGGGAGAGCAGTACTTC,CASSLVLSQGKGEQYF
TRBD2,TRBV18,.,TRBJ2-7,TGTGCCAGCTCATCCCGGACTAGCGGGGGGCTTAGCTCCTACGAGCAGTACTTC,CASSSRTSGGLSSYEQYF
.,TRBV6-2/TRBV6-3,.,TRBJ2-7,TGTGCCAGCAGCCAGAGCTCCTACGAGCAGTACTTC,CASSQSSYEQYF
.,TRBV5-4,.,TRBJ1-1,TGTGCCAGCAGCTTGGAGTTGAGGGGGTTGACTGAAGCTTTCTTT,CASSLELRGLTEAFF
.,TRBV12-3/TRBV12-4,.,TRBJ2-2,TGTGCCAGCAGTTCCATACTAGCAGGGGAGCTGTTTTTT,CASSSILAGELFF
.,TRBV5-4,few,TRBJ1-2,TGTGCCAGCAGCTTGGAGGCAGCTAAAGCAGGCGGCTACACCTTC,CASSLEAAKAGGYTF
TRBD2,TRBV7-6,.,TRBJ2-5,TGTGCCAGCAGCCGGCTAGCGGGAGGAGAGACCCAGTACTTC,CASSRLAGGETQYF
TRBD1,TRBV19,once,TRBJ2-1,TGTGCCAGTAGTCCGGCCGCAGGGGGCAATGAGCAGTTCTTC,CASSPAAGGNEQFF
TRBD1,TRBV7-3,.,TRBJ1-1,TGTGCCAGCAGCTTCAGGGACAGGGGTGACGCTTTCTTT,CASSFRDRGDAFF
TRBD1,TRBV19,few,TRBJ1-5,TGTGCCAGTAGATTTGGGGACAGAGCCTCCAATAACCATCAGCCCCAGCATTTT,CASRFGDRASNNHQPQHF
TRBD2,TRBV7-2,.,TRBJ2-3,TGTGCCAGCAGCAACCCCCGGACTAGCGGGGGGGCCGCCGATACGCAGTATTTT,CASSNPRTSGGAADTQYF
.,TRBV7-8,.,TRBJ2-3,TGTGCCAGCAGCTTAAGACGAGGGGGAAGCCGCACAGATACGCAGTATTTT,CASSLRRGGSRTDTQYF
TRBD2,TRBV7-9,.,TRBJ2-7,TGTGCCAGCAGTCTAGCGGGGAGACCGATCTACGAGCAGTACTTC,CASSLAGRPIYEQYF
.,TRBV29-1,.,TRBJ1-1,TGCAGCGTTGACATGCAGGGGATGAACACTGAAGCTTTCTTT,CSVDMQGMNTEAFF
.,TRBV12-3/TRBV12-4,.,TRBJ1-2,TGTGCCAGCAGTTTTGACAGGCTGTATGGCTACACCTTC,CASSFDRLYGYTF
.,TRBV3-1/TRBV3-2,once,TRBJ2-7,TGTGCCAGCAGACGTGGTGGGGCAGGTTCCTCCTACGAGCAGTACTTC,CASRRGGAGSSYEQYF
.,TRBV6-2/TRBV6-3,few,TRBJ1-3,TGTGCCAGCAGCTCGGGACAATCAAACACCATATATTTT,CASSSGQSNTIYF
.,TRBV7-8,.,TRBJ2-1,TGTGCCAGCAGCTTAGGGAGCTCCTTAGCGGCCAATGAGCAGTTCTTC,CASSLGSSLAANEQFF
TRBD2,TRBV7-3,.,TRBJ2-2,TGTGCCAGCAGCTTGGGGACTAGCGGGCGGATCGGGGAGCTGTTTTTT,CASSLGTSGRIGELFF
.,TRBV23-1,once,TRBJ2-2,TGCGCCAGCAGTCCCGCGGACAGGAACACCGGGGAGCTGTTTTTT,CASSPADRNTGELFF